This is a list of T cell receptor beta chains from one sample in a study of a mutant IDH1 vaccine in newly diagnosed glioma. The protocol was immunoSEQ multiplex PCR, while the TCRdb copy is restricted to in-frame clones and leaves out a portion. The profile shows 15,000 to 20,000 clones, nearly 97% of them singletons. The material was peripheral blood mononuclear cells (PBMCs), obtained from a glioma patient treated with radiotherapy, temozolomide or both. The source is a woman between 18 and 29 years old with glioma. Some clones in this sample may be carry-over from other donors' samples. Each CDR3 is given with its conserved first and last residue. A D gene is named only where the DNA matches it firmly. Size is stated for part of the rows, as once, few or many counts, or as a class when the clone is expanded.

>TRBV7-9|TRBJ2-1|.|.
CASSALSGHEQFF
TGTGCCAGCAGCGCCCTCTCGGGACATGAGCAGTTCTTC
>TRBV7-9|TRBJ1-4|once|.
CASSLPWGRREKLFF
TGTGCCAGCAGCTTACCCTGGGGGCGAAGGGAAAAACTGTTTTTT
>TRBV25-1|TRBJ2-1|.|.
CASSGQTGLGEQFF
TGTGCCAGCAGTGGGCAAACAGGCTTAGGGGAGCAGTTCTTC
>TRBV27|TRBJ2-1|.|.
CASSFQDLSNEQFF
TGTGCCAGCAGTTTCCAGGACTTGAGTAATGAGCAGTTCTTC
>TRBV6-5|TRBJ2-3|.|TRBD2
CASSRLAGGTDTQYF
TGTGCCAGCAGCCGACTAGCGGGGGGAACAGATACGCAGTATTTT
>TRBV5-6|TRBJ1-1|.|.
CASSSPSGPSTEAFF
TGTGCCAGCAGCTCCCCATCGGGGCCGAGCACTGAAGCTTTCTTT
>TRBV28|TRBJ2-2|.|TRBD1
CASSGQGNTGELFF
TGTGCCAGCAGTGGACAGGGAAACACCGGGGAGCTGTTTTTT
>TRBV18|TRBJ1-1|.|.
CASSPIPMNTEAFF
TGTGCCAGCTCACCAATCCCAATGAACACTGAAGCTTTCTTT
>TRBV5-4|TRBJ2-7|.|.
CASSFVGSSYEQYF
TGTGCCAGCAGCTTCGTGGGAAGCTCCTACGAGCAGTACTTC
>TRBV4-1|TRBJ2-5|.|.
CASSQVKWETQYF
TGCGCCAGCAGCCAAGTCAAGTGGGAGACCCAGTACTTC
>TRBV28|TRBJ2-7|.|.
CASSLQDLSSYEQYF
TGTGCCAGCAGTTTGCAGGACTTGAGCTCCTACGAGCAGTACTTC
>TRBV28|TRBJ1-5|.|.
CASSLAVNSNQPQHF
TGTGCCAGCAGTTTAGCCGTAAATAGCAATCAGCCCCAGCATTTT
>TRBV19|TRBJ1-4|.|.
CASSGQGYGKLFF
TGTGCCAGTAGTGGGCAGGGGTACGGAAAACTGTTTTTT
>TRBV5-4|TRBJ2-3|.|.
CASSLARETDTQYF
TGTGCCAGCAGCTTGGCGAGGGAAACAGATACGCAGTATTTT
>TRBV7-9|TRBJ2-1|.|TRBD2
CASSMGLVIHNEQFF
TGTGCCAGCAGCATGGGACTAGTGATTCACAATGAGCAGTTCTTC
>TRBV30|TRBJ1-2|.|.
CAVYPGNPNYGYTF
TGTGCCGTATACCCAGGGAATCCTAACTATGGCTACACCTTC
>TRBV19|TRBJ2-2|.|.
CASTLGGGSAGGELFF
TGTGCCAGTACCTTGGGGGGCGGGAGTGCAGGCGGGGAGCTGTTTTTT
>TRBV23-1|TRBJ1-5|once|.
CASSQSMDIYSNQPQHF
TGCGCCAGCAGTCAATCGATGGATATTTATAGCAATCAGCCCCAGCATTTT
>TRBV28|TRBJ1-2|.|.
CASRRQGDRNGYTF
TGTGCCAGCAGACGCCAGGGTGATCGTAATGGCTACACCTTC
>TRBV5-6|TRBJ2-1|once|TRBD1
CASSWDREVYNEQFF
TGTGCCAGCAGCTGGGACAGGGAGGTCTACAATGAGCAGTTCTTC
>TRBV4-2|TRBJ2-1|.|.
CASSQDSTANNEQFF
TGTGCCAGCAGCCAAGATAGCACAGCCAACAATGAGCAGTTCTTC
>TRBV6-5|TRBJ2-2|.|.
CASSYSNPGVGGELFF
TGTGCCAGCAGTTACTCGAATCCCGGGGTGGGCGGGGAGCTGTTTTTT
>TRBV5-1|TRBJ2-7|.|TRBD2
CASSVRSGGAYEQYF
TGCGCCAGCAGCGTCAGGAGCGGGGGGGCCTACGAGCAGTACTTC
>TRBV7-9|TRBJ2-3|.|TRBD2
CASSSPGTSGGVSTDTQYF
TGTGCCAGCAGCTCCCCCGGGACTAGCGGAGGGGTTAGCACAGATACGCAGTATTTT
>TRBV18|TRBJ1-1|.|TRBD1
CASSIGQGWMGNTEAFF
TGTGCCAGCTCAATTGGACAGGGGTGGATGGGGAACACTGAAGCTTTCTTT
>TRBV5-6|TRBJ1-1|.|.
CASSLWYDTEAFF
TGTGCCAGCAGCTTGTGGTATGACACTGAAGCTTTCTTT
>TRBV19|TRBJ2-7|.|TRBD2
CASGRAYEQYF
TGTGCCAGTGGGAGGGCCTACGAGCAGTACTTC
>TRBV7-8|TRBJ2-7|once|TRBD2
CASSRMGGRANSYEQYF
TGTGCCAGCAGCCGGATGGGCGGGAGGGCAAATTCCTACGAGCAGTACTTC
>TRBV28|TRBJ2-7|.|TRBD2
CASSLYGGAGSYEQYF
TGTGCCAGCAGTTTATATGGGGGAGCGGGATCCTACGAGCAGTACTTC
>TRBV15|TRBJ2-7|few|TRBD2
CATSRDKLAGFDEQYF
TGTGCCACCAGCAGGGACAAACTAGCGGGATTCGACGAGCAGTACTTC
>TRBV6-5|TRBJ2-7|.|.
CASSYVEGEQYF
TGTGCCAGCAGTTACGTCGAGGGCGAGCAGTACTTC
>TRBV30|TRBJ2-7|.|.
CASNRADSYEQYF
TGTGCATCGAATCGTGCTGATTCCTACGAGCAGTACTTC
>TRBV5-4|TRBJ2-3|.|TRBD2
CASSTLAGGTDTQYF
TGTGCCAGCAGCACTCTAGCGGGGGGCACAGATACGCAGTATTTT
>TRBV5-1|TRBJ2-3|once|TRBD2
CASSTGLAGGRTDTQYF
TGCGCCAGCAGCACCGGACTAGCGGGGGGGCGTACAGATACGCAGTATTTT
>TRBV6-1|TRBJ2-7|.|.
CASRGQWDSNEQYF
TGTGCCAGCAGAGGACAGTGGGATTCAAACGAGCAGTACTTC
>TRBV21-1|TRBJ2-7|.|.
CASSRTSYEQYF
TGTGCCAGCAGCAGGACCTCCTACGAGCAGTACTTC
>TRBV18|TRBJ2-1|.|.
CASSHNDEQFF
TGTGCCAGCTCACACAATGATGAGCAGTTCTTC
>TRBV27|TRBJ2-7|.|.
CASTQNIFSYEQYF
TGTGCCAGCACCCAAAACATTTTCTCCTACGAGCAGTACTTC
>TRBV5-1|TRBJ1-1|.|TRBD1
CASSLDLNRGTEAFF
TGCGCCAGCAGCTTGGACCTAAACAGGGGCACTGAAGCTTTCTTT
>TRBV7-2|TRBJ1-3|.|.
CASRSSGNTIYF
TGTGCCAGCCGCTCCTCTGGAAACACCATATATTTT
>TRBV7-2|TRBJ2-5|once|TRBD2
CASSLIAGAGQETQYF
TGTGCCAGCAGCTTAATAGCGGGGGCCGGCCAAGAGACCCAGTACTTC
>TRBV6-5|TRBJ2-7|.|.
CASRRPGGRGHEQYF
TGTGCCAGCAGACGTCCCGGGGGGCGCGGCCACGAGCAGTACTTC
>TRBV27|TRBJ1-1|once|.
CASSWAGATEAFF
TGTGCCAGCAGTTGGGCAGGAGCCACTGAAGCTTTCTTT
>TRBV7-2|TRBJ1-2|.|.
CASSLDRAGYTF
TGTGCCAGCAGCTTAGACAGGGCCGGCTACACCTTC
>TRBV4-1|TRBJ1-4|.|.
CASSQGKGAVEKLFF
TGCGCCAGCAGCCAAGGAAAAGGGGCGGTTGAAAAACTGTTTTTT
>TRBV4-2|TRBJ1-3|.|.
CASSLHSGNTIYF
TGTGCCAGCAGCTTGCACTCTGGAAACACCATATATTTT
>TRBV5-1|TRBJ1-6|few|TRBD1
CASSLDRGEGSPLHF
TGCGCCAGCAGCTTGGACAGGGGTGAGGGATCACCCCTCCACTTT
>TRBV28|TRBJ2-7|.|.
CASSPTIEAYEQYF
TGTGCCAGCAGCCCTACAATAGAGGCCTACGAGCAGTACTTC
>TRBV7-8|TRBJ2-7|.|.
CASSLAHSYEQYF
TGTGCCAGCAGCTTAGCGCACAGTTACGAGCAGTACTTC
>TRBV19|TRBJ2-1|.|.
CASSNGQGIYNEQFF
TGTGCCAGTAGTAATGGCCAGGGGATCTACAATGAGCAGTTCTTC
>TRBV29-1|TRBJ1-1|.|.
CSAGLETMNTEAFF
TGCAGCGCCGGTCTTGAGACGATGAACACTGAAGCTTTCTTT